These 20 T cell receptor beta chains were all obtained from the same sample, sequenced in a study of CXCR3-negative and CXCR3-positive naive CD8 T cells. All TRB cDNA libraries came from 5' RACE performed with UMI labels. TCRdb re-called the 5' RACE reads and gives one entry per CDR3 protein, without DNA. Recorded for this sample: over 100,000 distinct CDR3 sequences. Material for sequencing was naive CXCR3- CD8+ T cells from blood. As for subset: CD45RO-CCR7+CD27+CD95- naive CD8+ T cells lacking CXCR3 (TNR3-). The receptors stem from a human donor in good health. Some clones in this sample may be carry-over from other donors' samples.

This chain uses TRBV29-1 with TRBJ2-1; TCRdb gives TRBD2 as the D gene, but with no DNA this cannot be confirmed. Germline loops: CDR1 SQVTM, CDR2 ANQGSEA. This CDR3 is 13 amino acids long. CDR3: CSSWTSGTNEQFF.

This chain links TRBV10-3 with TRBJ2-3; TCRdb's D call of TRBD2 is untestable without DNA. The germline V gene has CDR1 ENHRY and CDR2 SYGVKD. The CDR3 spans 17 residues. The CDR3 protein is CAISASTASGRGDTQYF.

The gene calls are TRBV5-1 and TRBJ2-1; TCRdb designates TRBD1, a call that cannot be tested without DNA. Looked up from germline, CDR1 is SGHRS and CDR2 is YFSETQ. The CDR3 consists of 18 residues. Here the CDR3 reads CASSFPRDPRGPNNEQFF.

V and J are TRBV7-9 and TRBJ2-1; with no DNA, the TCRdb D assignment of TRBD2 cannot be verified. This CDR3 spans 13 amino acids. Germline assignment: CDR1 SEHNR and CDR2 FQNEAQ (reference sequence). The CDR3 loop is CASSTSSGQEQFF. The full variable domain, in which reference TRBV7-9 and TRBJ2-1 provide the parts outside the CDR3, is DTGVSQNPRHKITKRGQNVTFRCDPISEHNRLYWYRQTLGQGPEFLTYFQNEAQLEKSRLLSDRFSAERPKGSFSTLEIQRTEQGDSAMYLCASSTSSGQEQFFGPGTRLTVL.

The chain carries TRBV12-3 or TRBV12-4 and TRBJ2-5. The CDR3 has 14 amino acids. This CDR3 is CASKDEMNQETQYF.

This chain links TRBV7-2 with TRBJ2-1; TCRdb indicates TRBD2, and absent DNA this call remains unverified. From germline, CDR1 is SGHTA and CDR2 FQGNSA. The CDR3 loop spans 16 amino acids. CDR3 sequence: CASSLVLSGGDNEQFF.

The chain recombines TRBV12-3 or TRBV12-4 with TRBJ1-2. The CDR3 loop spans 12 amino acids. The CDR3 loop is CASSFSFYGYTF.

This chain links TRBV13 with TRBJ2-1; TCRdb's D call, TRBD1, is unchecked because there is no DNA. Germline CDR1 PRHDT, CDR2 FYEKMQ (reference sequence). The CDR3 spans 15 residues. CDR3: CASSLSSGGPNEQFF.

This sequence joins TRBV3-1 and TRBJ2-5. Germline CDR1 reads LGHDT; CDR2 reads YNNKEL (reference sequence). The CDR3 is 14 amino acids. The CDR3 region is CASSPLGYQETQYF.

This chain uses TRBV12-3 or TRBV12-4 with TRBJ1-1; the D call from TCRdb, TRBD1, cannot be confirmed without DNA. The CDR3 is made up of 14 amino acids. The CDR3 sequence: CASSLVGQGALGSF.

J is TRBJ1-2 and V is TRBV4-1; TCRdb's D gene call, TRBD1, goes unchecked for lack of DNA. This CDR3 has 15 amino acids. Germline loops: CDR1 MGHRA, CDR2 YSYEKL. CDR3 residues: CASSQVGQGWDGYTF.

The rearrangement uses TRBV29-1 and TRBJ2-1; TCRdb reports TRBD1, a call that lacks DNA to check it against. Germline V CDR1 and CDR2: SQVTM, ANQGSEA. The CDR3 has 18 residues. This CDR3 reads CSVVLGQGAEGTYNEQFF.

This rearrangement joins TRBV9 to TRBJ2-3; no DNA is available, so the TRBD1 call from TCRdb remains unchecked. Germline values: CDR1 SGDLS, CDR2 YYNGEE. This CDR3 contains 16 residues. The CDR3 region is CASSVGPGLSTDTQYF.

The rearrangement links TRBV6-2 or TRBV6-3 to TRBJ2-3; TCRdb's D call, TRBD1, is unchecked because there is no DNA. Germline V gene sequence: CDR1 MNHEY, CDR2 SVGEGT. This CDR3 is 14 amino acids long. The CDR3 region is CASNLSGGKDTQYF.

The gene calls are TRBV3-1 and TRBJ2-7. This CDR3 region has 15 residues. Germline V gene lookup returns CDR1 LGHDT and CDR2 YNNKEL (reference sequence). This chain's CDR3 is CASSQDIYTTYEQYF.

This rearrangement joins TRBV11-2 to TRBJ2-1; lacking DNA, the TRBD2 call made by TCRdb goes unchecked. Germline CDR1 and CDR2: SGHAT and FQNNGV. The CDR3 is 16 amino acids. CDR3 protein: CASSLEAAGKYNEQFF.

This chain connects TRBV14 to TRBJ1-2; no DNA is available, so the TRBD1 call from TCRdb remains unchecked. The length of the CDR3 is 12 residues. Germline loops: CDR1 SGHDN, CDR2 FVKESK. The CDR3 is CASGTGSYGYTF.

The chain combines TRBV7-9 with TRBJ2-3. The V gene's germline CDR1 is SEHNR and CDR2 FQNEAQ (reference sequence). The CDR3 runs to 12 residues. The chain's CDR3 is CASTNWTDTQYF.

This rearrangement joins TRBV7-2 to TRBJ2-7; TCRdb picks TRBD2, but there is no DNA to check that call. Looked up from germline, CDR1 is SGHTA and CDR2 is FQGNSA. This CDR3 has 14 residues. CDR3 sequence reads: CASSSRGSGYEQYF.

The chain employs TRBV10-3 and TRBJ1-1; TCRdb's D gene call, TRBD1, goes unchecked for lack of DNA. CDR1 is ENHRY and CDR2 is SYGVKD in the germline V gene. This CDR3 has 14 residues. This CDR3 reads CAISEGTGDTEAFF.